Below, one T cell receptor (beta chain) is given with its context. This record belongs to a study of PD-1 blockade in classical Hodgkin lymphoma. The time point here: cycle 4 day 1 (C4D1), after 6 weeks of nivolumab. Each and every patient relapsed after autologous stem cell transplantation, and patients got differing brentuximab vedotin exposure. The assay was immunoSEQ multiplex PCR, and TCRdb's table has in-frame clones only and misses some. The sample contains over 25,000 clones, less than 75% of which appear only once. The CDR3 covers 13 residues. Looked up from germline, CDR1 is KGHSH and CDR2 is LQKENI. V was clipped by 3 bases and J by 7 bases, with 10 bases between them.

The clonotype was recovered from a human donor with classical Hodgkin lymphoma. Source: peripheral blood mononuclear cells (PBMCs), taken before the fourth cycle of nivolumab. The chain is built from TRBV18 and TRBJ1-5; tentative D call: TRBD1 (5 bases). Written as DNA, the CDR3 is TGTGCCAGCTCACCTGGCAGGGAACAGCCCCAGCATTTT. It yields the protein CASSPGREQPQHF.